This is a list of T cell receptor beta chains from one sample in a study of blood T cell repertoires in COVID-19. Sequencing used immunoSEQ multiplex PCR; TCRdb keeps in-frame clones, though not all of them. The sample holds about 150,000 clones, around four fifths seen once. The sequencing input was peripheral blood. The receptors stem from a middle-aged woman with active or convalescent COVID-19. CDR3s include the opening cysteine and the closing phenylalanine or tryptophan.

j_call v_call cdr3_aa
TRBJ1-3 TRBV15 CATSAMTFHSGNTIYF
TRBJ2-7 TRBV28 CASSRGSTYEQYF
TRBJ1-2 TRBV19 CASSIDGGANNYGYTF
TRBJ2-3 TRBV6-5 CASSYSEILTQYF
TRBJ1-2 TRBV3-1/TRBV3-2 CASRYSGVHQDGYGYTF
TRBJ2-2 TRBV19 CASSTSLGELFF
TRBJ2-7 TRBV30 CAWSRYEQYF
TRBJ2-3 TRBV5-1 CASRLGLSGLTDTQYF
TRBJ2-7 TRBV5-6 CASSPVLAGAREQYF
TRBJ2-7 TRBV3-1/TRBV3-2 CASSPLAGFYEQYF
TRBJ1-1 TRBV10-3 CAIRQGVGNTEAFF
TRBJ2-7 TRBV7-9 CASLGTGNYEQYF
TRBJ2-3 TRBV5-1 CASSLDRGTDTQYF
TRBJ1-6 TRBV19 CASSGFAGVNSPLHF
TRBJ1-5 TRBV7-9 CASSSGTGFWGNQPQHF
TRBJ1-1 TRBV6-2/TRBV6-3 CASSYLGVRTEAFF
TRBJ1-2 TRBV24-1 CATSVTGTGDNGYTF
TRBJ2-5 TRBV11-2 CASSLRGDASGTQYF
TRBJ2-1 TRBV5-1 CASSLGAGASPRIYNEQFF
TRBJ1-1 TRBV5-4 CASSLETGRRAEAFF
TRBJ1-2 TRBV18 CASSPGREVVGYTF
TRBJ2-7 TRBV27 CASSLPGGGRNEQYF
TRBJ2-4 TRBV27 CASSLRHAGGYSGNIQYF
TRBJ2-5 TRBV5-4 CASSLAVTSGRPFQETQYF